This TCR beta chain was identified in a study of early T cells in non-severe SARS-CoV-2 infection. This clonotype was counted at least ten times. Germline V gene lookup returns CDR1 LGHDT and CDR2 YNNKEL (reference sequence). Trimming shortened V by 0 bases and J by 8 bases, and 14 bases separated the two germline ends. The CDR3 consists of 15 residues. TCRdb reprocessed the 5' RACE reads with MiXCR, giving one entry per CDR3 protein. The sample shows about 19,000 distinct CDR3 sequences, about 4% of them seen only once. Input material: whole blood. The sequence derives from an adult who was a healthcare worker with PCR-confirmed SARS-CoV-2 infection or an uninfected control (not recorded which). This chain connects TRBV3-1 to TRBJ1-3; D is possibly TRBD1 (5 bases). The CDR3: CASSQDLSPRDTIYF. CDR3 coding DNA: TGTGCCAGCAGCCAAGATCTCAGTCCCAGGGACACCATATATTTT. Supplemented by reference TRBV3-1 and TRBJ1-3, the full variable domain reads DTAVSQTPKYLVTQMGNDKSIKCEQNLGHDTMYWYKQDSKKFLKIMFSYNNKELIINETVPNRFSPKSPDKAHLNLHINSLELGDSAVYFCASSQDLSPRDTIYFGEGSWLTVV.